These 26 T cell receptor beta chains were sequenced from one sample in a study of PD-1 blockade in classical Hodgkin lymphoma. Time point specified: newly diagnosed, previously untreated cHL patient sample. Only in-frame clones appear in the TCRdb table, and some are missing; sequencing was by immunoSEQ multiplex PCR. The sample has tens of thousands of clones; 85% to 95% are singletons. Sequencing was performed on peripheral blood mononuclear cells (PBMCs). These receptors were obtained from a human donor with classical Hodgkin lymphoma.

The V call is TRBV5-5, the J call TRBJ2-2; 11 nucleotides match TRBD1. The germline gives CDR1 SGHKS, CDR2 YYEKEE (reference sequence). Trimming removed 8 bases from V and 3 bases from J; junction bases left unmatched: 15. The CDR3 contains 18 residues. In nucleotides, the CDR3 is TGTGCCAGTAAAGGCCGGGACAGGGGGTCCAAGGACACCGGGGAGCTGTTTTTT. It encodes CASKGRDRGSKDTGELFF.

The chain couples TRBV19 to TRBJ2-2; 12 positions agree with TRBD2. The V gene's germline CDR1 is LNHDA and CDR2 SQIVND (reference sequence). The CDR3 length is 18 residues. With 7 bases clipped from V and 0 bases from J, the junction kept 9 bases outside the gene matches. The CDR3 nucleotides are TGTGCCAGTATCGGTCTAGCGGGAGGGGTCGCGAACACCGGGGAGCTGTTTTTT. It is translated as CASIGLAGGVANTGELFF.

The chain couples TRBV28 to TRBJ2-7; TRBD2 aligns across 8 bases. The CDR3 contains 12 residues. After removal of 5 bases from V and 13 bases from J, the junction contained 10 bases not matched to a gene. From germline, CDR1 is MDHEN and CDR2 SYDVKM. The DNA of the CDR3 is TGTGCCAGCAGTCCACCTCGGGGGGGCCAATACTTC. Its translation: CASSPPRGGQYF.

CDR3 sequence reads: CASSEGWGEAFF. CDR3 nucleotides: TGTGCCAGCAGTGAGGGGTGGGGTGAAGCTTTCTTT. The chain is built from TRBV6-1 and TRBJ1-1; D ambiguous. Germline assignment: CDR1 MNHNS and CDR2 SASEGT. Trimming shortened V by 3 bases and J by 7 bases, and 9 bases separated the two germline ends. The length of the CDR3 is 12 residues.

The chain recombines TRBV20-1 with TRBJ1-4; D unclear. Germline V gene lookup returns CDR1 DFQATT and CDR2 SNEGSKA (reference sequence). The V end was cut by 3 bases, the J end by 8 bases, with 7 bases between. The CDR3 extends over 11 amino acids. For the CDR3, the DNA is TGCAGTGCTAGGCTGGGGGAAAAACTGTTTTTT. This translates into CSARLGEKLFF.

The V gene is TRBV5-1, the J gene TRBJ2-5; D ambiguous. Trimming left V 0 bases short and J 1 base short, with 4 bases between. CDR1 and CDR2 (germline): SGHRS, YFSETQ. This CDR3 has 13 amino acids. The CDR3 sequence: CASSLDSQETQYF. CDR3 nucleotides: TGCGCCAGCAGCTTGGACAGCCAAGAGACCCAGTACTTC.

This clone was seen a single time. The V call is TRBV28, the J call TRBJ2-7; 16 positions match TRBD2. Per the germline V gene, CDR1 is MDHEN and CDR2 is SYDVKM. The J segment lost 6 bases and the V segment lost 6 bases, leaving 8 bases of the junction unmatched. The length of the CDR3 is 16 residues. DNA for the CDR3: TGTGCCAGCAGGCCTGGGACTAGCGGGAGGGCCGCCGAGCAGTACTTC. This translates into CASRPGTSGRAAEQYF.

The chain has TRBV7-9 and TRBJ2-7; no reliable D call. The V and J ends lost 0 bases and 2 bases respectively, with 2 bases between them. Germline V lookup: CDR1 SEHNR, CDR2 FQNEAQ (reference sequence). The CDR3 consists of 12 residues. CDR3 DNA: TGTGCCAGCAGCTTAGCGACCTACGAGCAGTACTTC. Translated: CASSLATYEQYF.

V usage is TRBV27 and J usage is TRBJ2-2, with TRBD2 matching over 8 bases. Germline CDR1 reads MNHEY; CDR2 reads SMNVEV (reference sequence). The CDR3 length is 15 residues. Trimming cost V 2 bases and J 5 bases; bases outside gene matches: 4. As DNA, the CDR3 is TGTGCCAGCAGTTTAGTAGCGGGGAGGACCGGGGAGCTGTTTTTT. Its translation: CASSLVAGRTGELFF.

V usage is TRBV19 and J usage is TRBJ1-1, with D unresolved. The CDR3 length is 13 residues. Germline V gene lookup returns CDR1 LNHDA and CDR2 SQIVND (reference sequence). V was cut by 7 bases and J by 1 base, with 10 bases left in between. The DNA of the CDR3 is TGTGCCAGTAACCAACAAGAGAACACTGAAGCTTTCTTT. This encodes CASNQQENTEAFF.

The V and J genes are TRBV27 and TRBJ1-4, with D hard to call. V lost 3 bases, J lost 11 bases, and 7 bases lay in between. This CDR3 region has 11 residues. Germline V CDR1 and CDR2: MNHEY, SMNVEV (reference sequence). The CDR3 nucleotides are TGTGCCAGCAGTTTCGGTGCCAAACTGTTTTTT. Encoded protein: CASSFGAKLFF.

This clone has only one observation. The chain couples TRBV2 to TRBJ1-4; maybe TRBD1 (5 bases). This CDR3 is 17 amino acids long. V was pared by 4 bases and J by 3 bases, with 18 bases between. Germline-derived CDR1 and CDR2 are SNHLY and FYNNEI. This CDR3 reads CASSVRSTPGANEKLFF. DNA for the CDR3: TGTGCCAGCAGTGTCCGGTCCACCCCGGGGGCTAATGAAAAACTGTTTTTT.

The V gene is TRBV2, the J gene TRBJ1-5; D is uncertain. This CDR3 is 13 amino acids long. From germline, CDR1 is SNHLY and CDR2 FYNNEI. The V end was cut by 1 base, the J end by 5 bases, with 6 bases between. The CDR3 spells CASSEEVDQPQHF. In DNA form, the CDR3 reads TGTGCCAGCAGTGAAGAGGTGGATCAGCCCCAGCATTTT. The variable domain in full, with the rest retrieved from reference TRBV2 and TRBJ1-5, is EPEVTQTPSHQVTQMGQEVILRCVPISNHLYFYWYRQILGQKVEFLVSFYNNEISEKSEIFDDQFSVERPDGSNFTLKIRSTKLEDSAMYFCASSEEVDQPQHFGDGTRLSIL.

The chain carries TRBV11-3 and TRBJ2-5, with 11 nucleotides matching TRBD2. This CDR3 is built from 17 residues. CDR1 and CDR2 from the germline V gene are SGHNT and YENEEA. J was trimmed by 2 bases and V by 2 bases; bases with no gene match: 7. The CDR3 DNA sequence: TGTGCCAGCAGCTTAAACCGTAGGACTAGCGGGCAAGAGACCCAGTACTTC. Its translation: CASSLNRRTSGQETQYF. The whole variable domain, filled in from reference TRBV11-3 and TRBJ2-5, reads EAGVVQSPRYKIIEKKQPVAFWCNPISGHNTLYWYLQNLGQGPELLIRYENEEAVDDSQLPKDRFSAERLKGVDSTLKIQPAELGDSAVYLCASSLNRRTSGQETQYFGPGTRLLVL.

This clone has only one observation. The CDR3 DNA is TGTGCCAGCAGCTTAGGTCAAGCCCTGACGGGCTACACCTTC. It yields the protein CASSLGQALTGYTF. The rearrangement uses TRBV11-2 and TRBJ1-2; D unclear. CDR1 and CDR2 (germline): SGHAT, FQNNGV. V lost 1 base and J 8 bases, leaving 14 bases between the germline ends. This CDR3 is 14 amino acids long.

This chain uses TRBV5-6 with TRBJ2-5, with D perhaps being TRBD1 or TRBD2 (7 bases each). CDR3 length equals 15 residues. The germline V gene encodes CDR1 SGHDT and CDR2 YYEEEE. V was trimmed by 3 bases and J by 5 bases, leaving 17 bases between them. CDR3 sequence (DNA): TGTGCCAGCAGCTCCACCAACAGGGGAGGGGAGACCCAGTACTTC. It translates to CASSSTNRGGETQYF.

CDR3 DNA sequence: TGTGCCACCAGCAGAGATCTTTTGGGGGGGACAGATAACACCGGGGAGCTGTTTTTT. Residues: CATSRDLLGGTDNTGELFF. V is TRBV15 and J is TRBJ2-2; D is possibly TRBD1 or TRBD2 (7 bases each). The CDR3 sequence is 19 residues long. Trimming stripped 0 bases from V and 2 bases from J, with 19 bases between. Germline V gene sequence: CDR1 LNHNV, CDR2 YYDKDF (reference sequence).

The V call is TRBV6-1, the J call TRBJ1-5; D not resolved. V shed 4 bases and J shed 0 bases, with 10 bases lying between them. CDR3 size: 15 residues. Germline V gene lookup returns CDR1 MNHNS and CDR2 SASEGT. The CDR3, as DNA: TGTGCCAGCAGTGGGGAGTACCATAGCAATCAGCCCCAGCATTTT. Translating gives CASSGEYHSNQPQHF.

J is TRBJ1-3 and V is TRBV18; no reliable D call. CDR1 is KGHSH, CDR2 LQKENI, per germline. CDR3 length: 15 amino acids. Trimming removed 3 bases at V and 0 bases at J, with 9 bases between. In nucleotides, the CDR3 is TGTGCCAGCTCACCTACTCTACCCTCTGGAAACACCATATATTTT. As protein: CASSPTLPSGNTIYF. Full variable domain (missing parts from reference TRBV18 and TRBJ1-3): NAGVMQNPRHLVRRRGQEARLRCSPMKGHSHVYWYRQLPEEGLKFMVYLQKENIIDESGMPKERFSAEFPKEGPSILRIQQVVRGDSAAYFCASSPTLPSGNTIYFGEGSWLTVV.

The chain uses TRBV7-2 and TRBJ1-2; TRBD1 agrees at 7 bases. CDR1 and CDR2 (germline): SGHTA, FQGNSA. Germline trimming cut 5 bases from V and 8 bases from J; bases unmatched to any gene: 5. The CDR3 runs 12 residues. The CDR3 loop is CASSGDSSGYTF. The DNA for the CDR3 is TGTGCCAGCAGCGGGGACAGCAGCGGCTACACCTTC.

The V and J genes are TRBV7-6 and TRBJ2-2, with D maybe TRBD1 (6 bases). Germline CDR1 reads SGHVS; CDR2 reads FNYEAQ. V was clipped by 3 bases and J by 0 bases, with 8 bases between them. The CDR3 is 15 residues long. CDR3 in DNA: TGTGCCAGCAGCTTGGGGACACCGAACACCGGGGAGCTGTTTTTT. Its translation: CASSLGTPNTGELFF.

J is TRBJ1-2 and V is TRBV11-2; D possibly corresponds to TRBD1 (5 bases). The CDR3 spans 15 residues. The germline CDR1 and CDR2 sequences are SGHAT and FQNNGV. V was shortened by 5 bases and J by 2 bases, with 15 bases between the two germline ends. The CDR3 nucleotides are TGTGCCAGCAGCCCAGTCAGGGATCTAAACTATGGCTACACCTTC. It codes for CASSPVRDLNYGYTF.

This chain joins TRBV2 and TRBJ2-1, with TRBD2 identical over 13 bases. CDR3 length: 17 amino acids. Germline V gives CDR1 SNHLY, CDR2 FYNNEI. V gave up 5 bases and J gave up 1 base; unmatched junction bases: 5. The CDR3 coding sequence is TGTGCCAGCAGTAGGACTAGCGGGAGTGGGTCCTACAATGAGCAGTTCTTC. It is translated as CASSRTSGSGSYNEQFF. The variable domain in full, with the rest retrieved from reference TRBV2 and TRBJ2-1, is EPEVTQTPSHQVTQMGQEVILRCVPISNHLYFYWYRQILGQKVEFLVSFYNNEISEKSEIFDDQFSVERPDGSNFTLKIRSTKLEDSAMYFCASSRTSGSGSYNEQFFGPGTRLTVL.

This clone was detected once. The chain combines TRBV19 with TRBJ1-5, with 11 nucleotides matching TRBD1. With 8 bases clipped from V and 5 bases from J, the junction kept 8 bases outside the gene matches. CDR1 LNHDA and CDR2 SQIVND come from the germline V gene (reference sequence). The CDR3 length is 15 residues. The CDR3 DNA reads as TGTGCCAGTCTGGACAGGGGGCGAGGAGATCAGCCCCAGCATTTT. It yields the protein CASLDRGRGDQPQHF.

The gene calls are TRBV5-1 and TRBJ2-3, with D possibly being TRBD1 or TRBD2 (5 bases each). The CDR3 loop spans 13 amino acids. Germline loops: CDR1 SGHRS, CDR2 YFSETQ. With 9 bases removed from V and 10 bases from J, the gap between germline ends came to 21 bases. CDR3 nucleotides: TGCGCCACCACTCCCGAGGGACGCGGAGCGCAGTATTTT. Protein: CATTPEGRGAQYF.

CDR3 DNA: TGTGCCAGCAGTGAAGGGGCAGCTTTTAGCTCCTACGAGCAGTACTTC. The encoded protein is CASSEGAAFSSYEQYF. This chain uses TRBV2 with TRBJ2-7, with unresolved D. The germline CDR1 and CDR2 sequences are SNHLY and FYNNEI. The CDR3 length is 16 residues. Trimming shortened V by 1 base and J by 0 bases, and 13 bases separated the two germline ends.